The subject of this entry is one TCR beta chain. Some clones are missing from TCRdb's copy, which holds only in-frame ones; the method was immunoSEQ multiplex PCR. Of some 150,000 clones listed, 86% are singletons. Germline lookup yields CDR1 SNHLY and CDR2 FYNNEI. V lost 4 bases and J lost 4, with 7 bases in between. The CDR3 length is 12 residues. This sample stems from a study of radiation and T cells in renal cell carcinoma. Time point reported: blood 4 weeks post-SBRT, at nephrectomy. Treatment in this sample: 15 Gy SBRT to primary tumor, nephrectomy 4 weeks later. Clear cell pathology was present in this patient's renal cell carcinoma.

V usage is TRBV2 and J usage is TRBJ1-2; no clear D. The sample here was blood, taken from a patient whose treatment included radiotherapy and nephrectomy. The TCR was taken from a woman aged 45-65 years with renal cell carcinoma. CDR3 sequence reads: CASSVSSYGYTF. The CDR3 region has the DNA TGTGCCAGCAGTGTGAGTTCCTATGGCTACACCTTC. Using reference TRBV2 and TRBJ1-2 for the parts outside the CDR3, the full variable domain is EPEVTQTPSHQVTQMGQEVILRCVPISNHLYFYWYRQILGQKVEFLVSFYNNEISEKSEIFDDQFSVERPDGSNFTLKIRSTKLEDSAMYFCASSVSSYGYTFGSGTRLTVV.